This TCR beta chain was sequenced in a study of tumor-infiltrating lymphocytes in primary liver carcinoma. Points from the study as a whole: Since the samples were bulk and unsorted, the CD4+ and CD8+ repertoires were not compared.

Germline-derived CDR1 and CDR2 are SGHNT and YENEEA. The CDR3 spans 16 residues. Worth noting for this clonotype: Antigen: not known. This is likely a read error, given that the CDR3 carries no conserved phenylalanine or tryptophan at its end.

Germline DNA was also extracted, with blood RNA taken from unsorted whole blood. Researchers generated TCR beta cDNA from about 500 ng of total RNA, relying on a constant-region primer. It was through three nested multiplex PCR rounds of slightly modified ARM-PCR that TCR beta libraries arose. Investigators reported that the first two PCR rounds, at around 9 cycles each, used TRBV1-TRBV30 forward primers with a C-beta reverse primer. TCRdb ran MiXCR on the multiplex PCR reads and lists one entry per CDR3 protein. Among approximately 210,000 distinct CDR3 sequences listed, less than 75% were seen once.

Sequenced input: peripheral blood. This clonotype was obtained from an older woman with primary liver carcinoma and hepatitis B virus infection. The rearrangement uses TRBV11-3 and TRBJ2-3; 15 nucleotides align to TRBD2. The CDR3 here is CASNQRTSGRADTQYS. The CDR3 DNA reads as TGTGCCAGCAACCAACGGACTAGCGGGAGGGCAGATACACAGTATTCT.